A single sample gave rise to the 8 T cell receptor beta chains below, sequenced in a study of T cells in Graves' hyperthyroidism and ophthalmopathy. RNA transcripts provided the source from which TCR beta CDR3 regions were amplified. TCR CDR3 underwent first-round RT-PCR with the HTBI primer set. TCRdb processed the multiplex PCR reads anew with MiXCR; each CDR3 protein has one entry. This table holds approximately 590,000 distinct CDR3 sequences, more than 15% found once. The specimen sequenced was blood. These receptors were collected from a woman in her twenties or thirties with Graves' hyperthyroidism.

This clonotype was seen more than once but under ten times. The chain couples TRBV7-9 to TRBJ1-2; 7 nucleotides align to TRBD1. Trimming cost V 3 bases and J 6 bases; bases outside gene matches: 7. Per germline, CDR1 SEHNR and CDR2 FQNEAQ (reference sequence). The CDR3 runs 14 residues. The CDR3 coding sequence is TGTGCCAGCAGCTTGGTTACAGGGGAGGATGGCTACACCTTC. Translating it yields CASSLVTGEDGYTF.

This clonotype has more than one count but fewer than ten. The J gene is TRBJ1-3, the V gene TRBV7-2; D is unresolved. The CDR3 consists of 15 residues. Trimming shortened V by 4 bases and J by 0 bases, and 10 bases separated the two germline ends. The germline V gene has CDR1 SGHTA and CDR2 FQGNSA. For the CDR3, the DNA is TGTGCCAGCAGCTCCCGGACCTTCTCTGGAAACACCATATATTTT. Translated, it gives CASSSRTFSGNTIYF. Based on the CDR3 plus reference TRBV7-2 and TRBJ1-3, the full variable domain is GAGVSQSPSNKVTEKGKDVELRCDPISGHTALYWYRQSLGQGLEFLIYFQGNSAPDKSGLPSDRFSAERTGGSVSTLTIQRTQQEDSAVYLCASSSRTFSGNTIYFGEGSWLTVV.

In its sample, this clonotype was seen many times. The gene calls are TRBV6-1 and TRBJ2-7; a possible D gene is TRBD2 (6 bases). Germline V gene data show CDR1 as MNHNS and CDR2 as SASEGT. V was clipped by 5 bases and J by 3 bases, with 20 bases between them. The CDR3 is made up of 16 amino acids. The CDR3 is CASSYGAGKVLYEQYF. The DNA for the CDR3 is TGTGCCAGCAGTTATGGGGCGGGAAAGGTTCTCTACGAGCAGTACTTC.

This clonotype showed up many times. The chain employs TRBV11-3 and TRBJ1-1; D ambiguous. The CDR3 has 14 amino acids. The V and J ends lost 1 base and 6 bases respectively, with 12 bases between them. Germline V gene lookup returns CDR1 SGHNT and CDR2 YENEEA. The CDR3 reads CASSLGASPSEAFF. Here the CDR3 DNA reads TGTGCCAGCAGCTTAGGAGCCTCGCCGTCTGAAGCTTTCTTT.

This clonotype came up many times. The gene calls are TRBV2 and TRBJ1-3; D may be TRBD1 (5 bases). Looked up from germline, CDR1 is SNHLY and CDR2 is FYNNEI. The CDR3 extends over 15 amino acids. Between the trimmed V and J ends, which lost 6 bases and 0 bases, there was a span of 12 bases. CDR3 sequence reads: CASRRDGASGNTIYF. DNA of the CDR3: TGTGCCAGCAGACGGGACGGGGCCTCTGGAAACACCATATATTTT.

The chain combines TRBV19 with TRBJ2-2, with TRBD1 as a possible D gene (6 bases). Germline values: CDR1 LNHDA, CDR2 SQIVND (reference sequence). The CDR3 spans 18 residues. Trimming took 7 bases from V and 1 from J, leaving 22 bases between them. This chain's CDR3 is CASTSKDRMFVNTGELFF. The DNA of the CDR3 is TGTGCCAGTACCTCGAAGGACAGAATGTTTGTGAACACCGGGGAGCTGTTTTTT.

The chain combines TRBV30 with TRBJ1-1; TRBD1 matches 10 bases. The CDR3 has 13 amino acids. CDR1 and CDR2 (germline): GTSNPN, SVGIG (reference sequence). With 3 bases clipped from V and 5 bases from J, the junction kept 3 bases outside the gene matches. The CDR3 loop is CAWSGTGVTEAFF. The CDR3 nucleotides are TGTGCCTGGAGCGGGACAGGGGTGACTGAAGCTTTCTTT.

This clonotype occurred many times. This sequence joins TRBV3-1 and TRBJ1-1; the D gene is possibly TRBD1 (5 bases). The V gene's germline CDR1 is LGHDT and CDR2 YNNKEL (reference sequence). The length of the CDR3 is 16 residues. The V and J ends lost 4 bases and 2 bases respectively, with 17 bases between them. The DNA for the CDR3 is TGTGCCAGCAGCCTATATAAAGGGGAAACCAACACTGAAGCTTTCTTT. Its translation: CASSLYKGETNTEAFF.